This entry lists 32 T cell receptor beta chains sequenced from one sample in a study of shared clonotypes between healthy human individuals. The table came from immunoSEQ multiplex PCR; TCRdb's copy has only in-frame clones and leaves some out. The sample lists millions of clones, around nine tenths occurring once. Sequenced: naive CD4+ T cells sorted from blood. Specified subset: CD45RA+ positively selected. The receptor set was obtained from a man between 18 and 35 years old in good health.

The CDR3 bases are TGTGCCACCAAACCCAGGGGCTCCACTGAAGCTTTCTTT. It translates to CATKPRGSTEAFF. The gene calls are TRBV13 and TRBJ1-1; D perhaps matches TRBD1 (6 bases). Trimming pared 10 bases from V and 4 bases from J, leaving 16 bases between. CDR1 is PRHDT, CDR2 FYEKMQ, per germline (reference sequence). The CDR3 totals 13 residues.

The V gene is TRBV19, the J gene TRBJ1-5, with TRBD1 matching 9 bases. Germline CDR1 and CDR2: LNHDA and SQIVND (reference sequence). Losses at the gene ends were 9 bases for V and 7 bases for J; bases not matched to a gene: 13. CDR3 size: 15 residues. The CDR3 protein is CASDNGDREVQPQHF. DNA for the CDR3: TGTGCCAGCGACAATGGGGACAGGGAGGTCCAGCCCCAGCATTTT.

The chain recombines TRBV5-4 with TRBJ1-2; perhaps TRBD1 as D (6 bases). V was clipped by 0 bases and J by 0 bases, with 12 bases between them. Germline loops: CDR1 SGHNT, CDR2 YYREEE (reference sequence). This CDR3 is 16 amino acids long. DNA for the CDR3: TGTGCCAGCAGCTTGGTCGGTGGGGGCACTAACTATGGCTACACCTTC. The encoded protein is CASSLVGGGTNYGYTF.

V and J are TRBV7-6 and TRBJ2-1; 11 bases align to TRBD2. With V trimmed by 1 base and J by 7 bases, 3 bases remained unmatched. The germline V gene encodes CDR1 SGHVS and CDR2 FNYEAQ. The length of the CDR3 is 15 residues. The CDR3 DNA reads TGTGCCAGCAGCTTAGTAGCGGGAGGGCGGAATGAGCAGTTCTTC. Protein product: CASSLVAGGRNEQFF. Full variable domain (remainder filled in from reference TRBV7-6 and TRBJ2-1): GAGVSQSPRYKVTKRGQDVALRCDPISGHVSLYWYRQALGQGPEFLTYFNYEAQQDKSGLPNDRFSAERPEGSISTLTIQRTEQRDSAMYRCASSLVAGGRNEQFFGPGTRLTVL.

The CDR3 coding sequence is TGTGCCACTACGGCTACAGGGACCACTGAAGCTTTCTTT. Amino acids: CATTATGTTEAFF. The J gene is TRBJ1-1, the V gene TRBV15; D is possibly TRBD1 (6 bases). The CDR3 extends over 13 amino acids. Trimming took 9 bases from V and 4 from J, leaving 15 bases between them. Looked up from germline, CDR1 is LNHNV and CDR2 is YYDKDF (reference sequence).

V usage is TRBV25-1 and J usage is TRBJ2-2, with D uncertain. The CDR3 is made up of 15 amino acids. Germline CDR1 MGHDK, CDR2 SYGVNS. V lost 5 bases, J lost 4 bases, and 14 bases lay in between. The CDR3 loop reads CASSSNLVPTGELFF. The CDR3 region has the DNA TGTGCCAGCAGTTCAAATCTCGTGCCCACCGGGGAGCTGTTTTTT.

The gene calls are TRBV10-3 and TRBJ1-5, with D maybe TRBD1 (6 bases). Germline assignment: CDR1 ENHRY and CDR2 SYGVKD. V lost 6 bases, J lost 3 bases, and 15 bases lay in between. This CDR3 region has 15 residues. For the CDR3, the DNA is TGTGCCATCAGCAGGGGAGGGGGGACCAATCAGCCCCAGCATTTT. Residues: CAISRGGGTNQPQHF.

The chain combines TRBV30 with TRBJ2-3; 7 nucleotides align to TRBD2. The CDR3 is 14 amino acids. V lost 6 bases and J lost 0; bases outside the gene matches: 6. From germline, CDR1 is GTSNPN and CDR2 SVGIG (reference sequence). Written as DNA, the CDR3 is TGTGCCTGCACGAGCGGGGTTAGCACAGATACGCAGTATTTT. Translation gives CACTSGVSTDTQYF.

The CDR3 DNA sequence: TGTGCCAGCAGTGAACGGGTAGGGGTCAGCAATCAGCCCCAGCATTTT. Protein: CASSERVGVSNQPQHF. The chain couples TRBV28 to TRBJ1-5; tentative D call: TRBD1 (5 bases). The ends were cut back, 5 bases at V and 1 base at J, with 15 bases in the middle. The CDR3 has 16 residues. Germline lookup yields CDR1 MDHEN and CDR2 SYDVKM.

The chain uses TRBV9 and TRBJ1-4, with 7 nucleotides matching TRBD1. The V and J ends lost 2 bases and 3 bases, in that order; junction bases with no gene match: 4. Germline CDR1 SGDLS, CDR2 YYNGEE. CDR3 length equals 15 residues. This chain's CDR3 is CASSVQGEPNEKLFF. CDR3 DNA: TGTGCCAGCAGCGTGCAGGGGGAACCTAATGAAAAACTGTTTTTT.

The chain recombines TRBV5-6 with TRBJ1-1, with D possibly being TRBD1 (5 bases). Germline values: CDR1 SGHDT, CDR2 YYEEEE. The CDR3 has 16 amino acids. V was pared by 0 bases and J by 2 bases, with 14 bases between. The CDR3 DNA is TGTGCCAGCAGCTTGGACGGACAAACCCTAAACACTGAAGCTTTCTTT. Translating gives CASSLDGQTLNTEAFF.

The rearrangement links TRBV7-3 to TRBJ2-3; 9 nucleotides agree with TRBD1. This CDR3 contains 16 residues. V lost 0 bases, J lost 3 bases, and 4 bases stayed unmatched. The germline V gene has CDR1 SGHTA and CDR2 FQGTGA. The CDR3 DNA reads as TGTGCCAGCAGCTTAACGGACAGGGGAGGAACAGATACGCAGTATTTT. Translating gives CASSLTDRGGTDTQYF.

This clone was recorded once. The chain employs TRBV7-2 and TRBJ1-1; D is possibly TRBD1 (5 bases). This CDR3 has 14 residues. Germline values: CDR1 SGHTA, CDR2 FQGNSA. With 4 bases removed from V and 5 bases from J, the gap between germline ends came to 14 bases. The CDR3 DNA reads as TGTGCCAGCAGCTCGGGACTCTACAGGACTGAAGCTTTCTTT. This codes for CASSSGLYRTEAFF.

This chain uses TRBV7-2 with TRBJ1-1; no firm D call. Trimming shortened V by 2 bases and J by 1 base, and 5 bases separated the two germline ends. Germline assignment: CDR1 SGHTA and CDR2 FQGNSA. This CDR3 contains 13 residues. CDR3 in amino acids: CASSLQTNTEAFF. Written as DNA, the CDR3 is TGTGCCAGCAGCTTACAGACGAACACTGAAGCTTTCTTT.

Points on this clone: Other DNA sequences in the sample encode the same CDR3. V usage is TRBV6-5 and J usage is TRBJ2-6; D unclear. The CDR3 sequence is 15 residues long. CDR1 and CDR2 from the germline V gene are MNHEY and SVGAGI. V lost 1 base to trimming and J lost 0 bases, with 4 bases between them. CDR3 region: CASSYWGSGANVLTF. As DNA, the CDR3 is TGTGCCAGCAGTTACTGGGGCTCTGGGGCCAACGTCCTGACTTTC.

The gene calls are TRBV19 and TRBJ1-2, with D unresolved. V was shortened by 3 bases and J by 4 bases, with 12 bases between the two germline ends. The CDR3 is made up of 14 amino acids. Germline loops: CDR1 LNHDA, CDR2 SQIVND (reference sequence). DNA for the CDR3: TGTGCCAGTAGTATCCTAAATAACCCCTATGGCTACACCTTC. Translation: CASSILNNPYGYTF.

This chain connects TRBV18 to TRBJ2-3; unclear D gene. The CDR3 spans 15 residues. Germline loops: CDR1 KGHSH, CDR2 LQKENI. The V end was cut by 1 base, the J end by 1 base, with 9 bases between. The CDR3 region is CASSPRPGGTDTQYF. The CDR3 nucleotides read TGTGCCAGCTCACCACGGCCAGGAGGCACAGATACGCAGTATTTT.

This sequence joins TRBV7-2 and TRBJ1-3, with a weak D call TRBD1 (5 bases). The V end lost 4 bases, the J end lost 4 bases, and 17 bases lay between the germline ends. This CDR3 has 16 amino acids. Germline V gene lookup returns CDR1 SGHTA and CDR2 FQGNSA. CDR3 sequence reads: CASSSHGGVGGNTIYF. CDR3 DNA sequence: TGTGCCAGCAGCTCCCATGGAGGGGTAGGGGGAAACACCATATATTTT.

This clone was observed a few times. The same CDR3 can be traced to other DNA sequences in this sample. J is TRBJ1-5 and V is TRBV18; D remains ambiguous. Germline loops: CDR1 KGHSH, CDR2 LQKENI. This CDR3 is 13 amino acids long. V lost 6 bases, J lost 2 bases, and 8 bases lay in between. DNA of the CDR3: TGTGCCAGCTCGCGGGAGGGCAATCAGCCCCAGCATTTT. This sequence encodes CASSREGNQPQHF.

The genes are TRBV2 and TRBJ1-1; D gene uncertain. Trimming left V 4 bases short and J 0 bases short, with 9 bases between. This CDR3 has 14 amino acids. Germline V gene data show CDR1 as SNHLY and CDR2 as FYNNEI. CDR3 coding DNA: TGTGCCAGCAGTGTGGTAGCAATGAACACTGAAGCTTTCTTT. Translating it yields CASSVVAMNTEAFF.

The chain links TRBV28 to TRBJ1-2; D unresolved. This CDR3 has 15 residues. Looked up from germline, CDR1 is MDHEN and CDR2 is SYDVKM. Trimming cost V 6 bases and J 2 bases, with 16 bases left between them. The CDR3 sequence is CASREPGYDNYGYTF. CDR3 DNA sequence: TGTGCCAGCAGAGAACCGGGGTACGACAACTATGGCTACACCTTC.

The chain joins TRBV7-2 to TRBJ2-2; no reliable D call. The CDR3 extends over 15 amino acids. Trimming removed 1 base at V and 0 bases at J, with 6 bases between. The germline V gene encodes CDR1 SGHTA and CDR2 FQGNSA. Here the CDR3 DNA reads TGTGCCAGCAGCTTAGGGCTAACGAACACCGGGGAGCTGTTTTTT. Translating gives CASSLGLTNTGELFF.

CDR3 in DNA: TGTGCCAGCAGTGACCTCCCGGGGAACAGGCGGACCTATGGCTACACCTTC. It encodes CASSDLPGNRRTYGYTF. The rearrangement uses TRBV2 and TRBJ1-2, with a weak D call TRBD1 (5 bases). This CDR3 is built from 17 residues. From germline, CDR1 is SNHLY and CDR2 FYNNEI. The V and J ends lost 3 bases and 4 bases respectively, with 21 bases between them. Combining the CDR3 with reference TRBV2 and TRBJ1-2 gives the whole variable domain EPEVTQTPSHQVTQMGQEVILRCVPISNHLYFYWYRQILGQKVEFLVSFYNNEISEKSEIFDDQFSVERPDGSNFTLKIRSTKLEDSAMYFCASSDLPGNRRTYGYTFGSGTRLTVV.

This clone has only a few counts. In the same sample, other DNA sequences code for this CDR3. This chain links TRBV7-9 with TRBJ1-6; D might be TRBD1 (5 bases). The CDR3 is 13 amino acids. The germline CDR1 and CDR2 sequences are SEHNR and FQNEAQ (reference sequence). Trimming pared 5 bases from V and 10 bases from J, leaving 12 bases between. In DNA form, the CDR3 reads TGTGCCAGCAGCCCGGGGCCGAACTCACCCCTCCACTTT. It yields the protein CASSPGPNSPLHF.

The chain joins TRBV15 to TRBJ2-7, with TRBD2 matching over 7 bases. The junction had 12 bases not matched to a gene; V was cut back by 0 bases and J by 7 bases. CDR1 and CDR2 (germline): LNHNV, YYDKDF (reference sequence). This CDR3 spans 16 amino acids. In DNA, the CDR3 is TGTGCCACCAGCAGAGATCGGCCTAGCGGTCTGAGGGAGCAGTACTTC. As protein: CATSRDRPSGLREQYF. Using reference TRBV15 and TRBJ2-7 for the parts outside the CDR3, the full variable domain is DAMVIQNPRYQVTQFGKPVTLSCSQTLNHNVMYWYQQKSSQAPKLLFHYYDKDFNNEADTPDNFQSRRPNTSFCFLDIRSPGLGDTAMYLCATSRDRPSGLREQYFGPGTRLTVT.

On this clone itself: The same CDR3 can be traced to other DNA sequences in this sample. The chain is built from TRBV6-5 and TRBJ2-7; 9 nucleotides align to TRBD1. Trimming took 5 bases from V and 0 from J; bases not matched to a gene: 5. The CDR3 sequence is 15 residues long. Looked up from germline, CDR1 is MNHEY and CDR2 is SVGAGI. CDR3 region: CASSRPGQGSYEQYF. DNA for the CDR3: TGTGCCAGCAGTCGACCGGGACAGGGCTCCTACGAGCAGTACTTC.

The CDR3 bases are TGTGCCAGCAGCCCTCCGGGTCCCCAAGGGGCCAAAAACATTCAGTACTTC. This encodes CASSPPGPQGAKNIQYF. J is TRBJ2-4 and V is TRBV7-2; D is ambiguous. This CDR3 comprises 17 residues. Germline CDR1 reads SGHTA; CDR2 reads FQGNSA. V was shortened by 5 bases and J by 1 base, with 18 bases between the two germline ends. Full variable domain (outside the CDR3, taken from reference TRBV7-2 and TRBJ2-4): GAGVSQSPSNKVTEKGKDVELRCDPISGHTALYWYRQSLGQGLEFLIYFQGNSAPDKSGLPSDRFSAERTGGSVSTLTIQRTQQEDSAVYLCASSPPGPQGAKNIQYFGAGTRLSVL.

The chain is built from TRBV7-2 and TRBJ2-7; tentatively, D is TRBD2 (6 bases). The CDR3 sequence is 15 residues long. The ends were cut back, 0 bases at V and 2 bases at J, with 11 bases in the middle. CDR1 is SGHTA, CDR2 FQGNSA, per germline. The CDR3 here is CASSLAGGSPYEQYF. The DNA for the CDR3 is TGTGCCAGCAGCTTAGCAGGAGGGTCCCCCTACGAGCAGTACTTC.

This clone was seen just once. The chain carries TRBV28 and TRBJ1-2; 8 bases align to TRBD1. Germline V gene data show CDR1 as MDHEN and CDR2 as SYDVKM. V gave up 1 base and J gave up 2 bases; unmatched junction bases: 6. The CDR3 has 16 residues. CDR3 sequence (DNA): TGTGCCAGCAGTTTATTAACGGGACAGGCGAACTATGGCTACACCTTC. Its protein product is CASSLLTGQANYGYTF.

The chain uses TRBV7-9 and TRBJ1-2; D is uncertain. From germline, CDR1 is SEHNR and CDR2 FQNEAQ (reference sequence). The germline V and J ends were trimmed by 5 bases and 4 bases, with 11 bases remaining between them. The CDR3 runs 13 residues. CDR3 protein: CASSRRGGYGYTF. The CDR3 DNA sequence: TGTGCCAGCAGCCGGCGGGGTGGCTATGGCTACACCTTC.

This chain uses TRBV19 with TRBJ2-3; D perhaps matches TRBD2 (5 bases). This CDR3 contains 14 residues. Trimming stripped 4 bases from V and 1 base from J, with 9 bases between. Germline V gene lookup returns CDR1 LNHDA and CDR2 SQIVND (reference sequence). CDR3 region: CASSTLDRTDTQYF. The CDR3 region has the DNA TGTGCCAGTAGTACACTAGACCGCACAGATACGCAGTATTTT.

This clone was seen a single time. The chain is built from TRBV7-9 and TRBJ2-1; maybe TRBD1 (5 bases). This CDR3 region has 16 residues. Trimming removed 1 base at V and 4 bases at J, with 14 bases between. Germline V lookup: CDR1 SEHNR, CDR2 FQNEAQ (reference sequence). CDR3 loop: CASSLEGQYSYNEQFF. For the CDR3, the DNA is TGTGCCAGCAGCTTAGAAGGACAATACAGTTACAATGAGCAGTTCTTC. Drawing the rest from reference TRBV7-9 and TRBJ2-1, the complete variable domain is DTGVSQNPRHKITKRGQNVTFRCDPISEHNRLYWYRQTLGQGPEFLTYFQNEAQLEKSRLLSDRFSAERPKGSFSTLEIQRTEQGDSAMYLCASSLEGQYSYNEQFFGPGTRLTVL.